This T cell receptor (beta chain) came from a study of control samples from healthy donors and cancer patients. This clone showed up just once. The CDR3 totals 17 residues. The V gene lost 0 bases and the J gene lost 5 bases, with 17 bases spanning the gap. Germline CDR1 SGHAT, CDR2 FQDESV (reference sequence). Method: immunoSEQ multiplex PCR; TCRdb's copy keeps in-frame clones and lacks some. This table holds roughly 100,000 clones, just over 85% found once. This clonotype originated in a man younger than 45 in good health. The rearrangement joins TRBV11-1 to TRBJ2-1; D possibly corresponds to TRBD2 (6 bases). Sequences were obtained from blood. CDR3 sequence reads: CASSLALLGGRHNEQFF. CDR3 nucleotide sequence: TGTGCCAGCAGCTTAGCGCTCCTGGGGGGTAGGCACAATGAGCAGTTCTTC.